This TCR beta chain was retrieved from a study of blood T cells in healthy people across ages. A sample-barcoded 5' primer and a J-beta primer mix were used in a second PCR of about 7 to 12 cycles. TCRdb processed the 5' RACE reads anew with MiXCR; each CDR3 protein has one entry. The sample has around 800,000 distinct CDR3 sequences; about 42% are singletons. This clonotype appeared many times. V was shortened by 4 bases and J by 9 bases, with 11 bases between the two germline ends. This CDR3 has 12 amino acids. CDR1 is SGHDT, CDR2 YYEEEE, per germline. For every donor, a draw yielded around 9.4 milliliters of peripheral blood. Per-sample PBMC isolation yielded at least 6.5 million cells.

The sequence was collected from an elderly man in good health. The sample consisted of blood. J is TRBJ2-1 and V is TRBV5-6; D gene ambiguous. CDR3 residues: CASSLVSSEQFF. CDR3 nucleotides: TGTGCCAGCAGCCTGGTCTCTTCTGAGCAGTTCTTC.